Each of the 26 T cell receptor beta chains below was sequenced from the same sample in a study of OX40 agonist ivuxolimab in advanced cancers. Sequencing was performed with immunoSEQ multiplex PCR; in TCRdb, only in-frame clones are kept and a portion is missing. The sample includes some 86,000 clones, about 95% of them seen just once. The sample here was CD4+ or CD8+ T cells sorted from blood, taken in a trial of the OX40 agonist ivuxolimab. Every receptor here comes from an adult with an advanced solid tumor such as melanoma, head and neck, liver or kidney cancer.

This chain connects TRBV27 to TRBJ2-7; 12 nucleotides align to TRBD1. This CDR3 region has 14 residues. Trimming took 3 bases from V and 6 from J; bases not matched to a gene: 3. Germline V CDR1 and CDR2: MNHEY, SMNVEV (reference sequence). The CDR3 DNA reads as TGTGCCAGCAGTTTTGGGACAGGGGGCACCGAGCAGTACTTC. This sequence encodes CASSFGTGGTEQYF.

This chain connects TRBV7-9 to TRBJ2-7; a possible D gene is TRBD2 (5 bases). Trimming took 5 bases from V and 4 from J, leaving 12 bases between them. Germline CDR1 is SEHNR and CDR2 is FQNEAQ (reference sequence). The CDR3 has 13 amino acids. CDR3 in amino acids: CASSTWTGYEQYF. In DNA, the CDR3 is TGTGCCAGCAGCACTTGGACGGGGTACGAGCAGTACTTC. The full variable domain, in which reference TRBV7-9 and TRBJ2-7 provide the parts outside the CDR3, is DTGVSQNPRHKITKRGQNVTFRCDPISEHNRLYWYRQTLGQGPEFLTYFQNEAQLEKSRLLSDRFSAERPKGSFSTLEIQRTEQGDSAMYLCASSTWTGYEQYFGPGTRLTVT.

The chain employs TRBV18 and TRBJ2-3, with D unclear. The CDR3 loop spans 13 amino acids. Germline V gene data show CDR1 as KGHSH and CDR2 as LQKENI. V gave up 0 bases and J gave up 2 bases, with 3 bases separating them. This CDR3 reads CASSPPHTDTQYF. In DNA form, the CDR3 reads TGTGCCAGCTCACCACCTCACACAGATACGCAGTATTTT.

This chain links TRBV29-1 with TRBJ2-2; D call uncertain. This CDR3 region has 12 residues. V was cut by 3 bases and J by 2 bases, with 4 bases left in between. The germline CDR1 and CDR2 sequences are SQVTM and ANQGSEA. Here the CDR3 DNA reads TGCAGCGTTGATGCCAACACCGGGGAGCTGTTTTTT. Protein sequence: CSVDANTGELFF.

The sample holds one count of this clone. The chain joins TRBV6-6 to TRBJ2-5, with 7 positions matching TRBD2. Trimming removed 2 bases from V and 5 bases from J; junction bases left unmatched: 5. The CDR3 has 14 amino acids. The V gene's germline CDR1 is MNHNY and CDR2 SVGAGI (reference sequence). This CDR3 is CASSYGGGYETQYF. For the CDR3, the DNA is TGTGCCAGCAGTTACGGCGGGGGATACGAGACCCAGTACTTC.

The chain couples TRBV11-2 to TRBJ1-2, with a possible D match to TRBD1 (5 bases). This CDR3 contains 15 residues. Per the germline V gene, CDR1 is SGHAT and CDR2 is FQNNGV. The V end lost 6 bases, the J end lost 4 bases, and 18 bases lay between the germline ends. The CDR3 here is CASSWSGARGYGYTF. CDR3 nucleotide sequence: TGTGCCAGCAGTTGGAGTGGGGCCCGGGGCTATGGCTACACCTTC.

The chain uses TRBV5-6 and TRBJ2-1, with D maybe TRBD2 (6 bases). Germline V CDR1 and CDR2: SGHDT, YYEEEE. The CDR3 is made up of 18 amino acids. V lost 0 bases and J 0 bases, leaving 16 bases between the germline ends. CDR3 in amino acids: CASSLEYAEGSSYNEQFF. The CDR3 region has the DNA TGTGCCAGCAGCTTGGAGTACGCGGAGGGGAGCTCCTACAATGAGCAGTTCTTC. The variable domain in full, completed from reference TRBV5-6 and TRBJ2-1, reads DAGVTQSPTHLIKTRGQQVTLRCSPKSGHDTVSWYQQALGQGPQFIFQYYEEEERQRGNFPDRFSGHQFPNYSSELNVNALLLGDSALYLCASSLEYAEGSSYNEQFFGPGTRLTVL.

This clone was detected many times. V is TRBV5-4 and J is TRBJ1-6; 8 nucleotides match TRBD1. Germline V gene data show CDR1 as SGHNT and CDR2 as YYREEE (reference sequence). Germline trimming cut 4 bases from V and 9 bases from J; bases unmatched to any gene: 6. CDR3 length equals 14 residues. CDR3 sequence reads: CASSGRGQGSPLHF. DNA for the CDR3: TGTGCCAGCAGCGGCAGGGGGCAGGGTTCACCCCTCCACTTT.

The rearrangement links TRBV5-4 to TRBJ1-2; weak D call: TRBD1 (5 bases). CDR3 size: 12 residues. CDR1 and CDR2 (germline): SGHNT, YYREEE (reference sequence). Trimming removed 4 bases at V and 8 bases at J, with 12 bases between. The CDR3 loop is CASSGWDGGYTF. The CDR3 DNA follows: TGTGCCAGCAGCGGATGGGACGGCGGCTACACCTTC.

The chain couples TRBV19 to TRBJ2-7; D is uncertain. CDR1 and CDR2 (germline): LNHDA, SQIVND (reference sequence). The CDR3 totals 14 residues. V was clipped by 6 bases and J by 4 bases, with 16 bases between them. The DNA for the CDR3 is TGTGCCAGTAGCGGACGCCCTGGAGTATACGAGCAGTACTTC. It yields the protein CASSGRPGVYEQYF.

The chain is built from TRBV27 and TRBJ2-7; weak D call: TRBD2 (6 bases). Germline V lookup: CDR1 MNHEY, CDR2 SMNVEV (reference sequence). CDR3 size: 13 residues. Between the trimmed V and J ends, which lost 6 bases and 4 bases, there was a span of 13 bases. This CDR3 reads CASRLAGLYEQYF. Here the CDR3 DNA reads TGTGCCAGCAGACTAGCAGGATTATACGAGCAGTACTTC.

J is TRBJ2-2 and V is TRBV2, with a weak D call TRBD1 (6 bases). The CDR3 is 18 residues long. V lost 3 bases and J lost 0, with 17 bases in between. Germline CDR1 reads SNHLY; CDR2 reads FYNNEI. The CDR3 reads CASSDVWRGQSNTGELFF. As DNA, the CDR3 is TGTGCCAGCAGTGATGTCTGGAGAGGACAGTCGAACACCGGGGAGCTGTTTTTT.

The chain uses TRBV15 and TRBJ2-1; D is undetermined. CDR1 is LNHNV, CDR2 YYDKDF, per germline (reference sequence). Trimming shortened V by 1 base and J by 9 bases, and 10 bases separated the two germline ends. This CDR3 is 13 amino acids long. CDR3 sequence (DNA): TGTGCCACCAGCAGAGTGGGAAAAGGTGAGCAGTTCTTC. This gives the protein CATSRVGKGEQFF.

The rearrangement uses TRBV19 and TRBJ1-1; D call uncertain. The CDR3 is made up of 12 amino acids. Germline CDR1 LNHDA, CDR2 SQIVND (reference sequence). V gave up 3 bases and J gave up 5 bases, with 7 bases separating them. In DNA, the CDR3 is TGTGCCAGTAGTATCCGGGTAACTGAAGCTTTCTTT. Its protein is CASSIRVTEAFF.

V is TRBV19 and J is TRBJ1-5; 9 bases map to TRBD1. In germline, CDR1 is LNHDA, CDR2 SQIVND (reference sequence). V was clipped by 0 bases and J by 6 bases; unmatched bases: 9. This CDR3 is built from 17 residues. CDR3 in DNA: TGTGCCAGTAGTATAGATGCTTGGGGACAGGGTGCTCAGCCCCAGCATTTT. Amino acids: CASSIDAWGQGAQPQHF.

This chain joins TRBV5-6 and TRBJ2-1; 7 bases are a match to TRBD2. Germline values: CDR1 SGHDT, CDR2 YYEEEE. V trimming: 0 bases; J trimming: 4 bases; junction bases outside the gene matches: 7. The CDR3 runs to 16 residues. The DNA for the CDR3 is TGTGCCAGCAGCTTGGGGGCGGGAGAAGTGTACAATGAGCAGTTCTTC. Protein product: CASSLGAGEVYNEQFF.

CDR3 nucleotide sequence: TGTGCCAGCAGCTTAGTCGGAAGCGAGCAGTACTTC. It codes for CASSLVGSEQYF. The chain employs TRBV11-2 and TRBJ2-7, with D unclear. The CDR3 is made up of 12 amino acids. Germline CDR1 SGHAT, CDR2 FQNNGV. V was pared by 1 base and J by 6 bases, with 7 bases between.

The chain joins TRBV19 to TRBJ1-5; 9 bases agree with TRBD1. The CDR3 spans 15 residues. Germline V gene lookup returns CDR1 LNHDA and CDR2 SQIVND (reference sequence). The J segment lost 4 bases and the V segment lost 9 bases, leaving 10 bases of the junction unmatched. The CDR3 DNA reads as TGTGCCAGCGACTCCACAGGGGGCCTTAATCAGCCCCAGCATTTT. Residues: CASDSTGGLNQPQHF.

The sample holds one count of this clone. This chain links TRBV6-5 with TRBJ2-5; TRBD1 matches 7 bases. CDR3 length: 13 amino acids. The junction had 1 base not matched to a gene; V was cut back by 1 base and J by 5 bases. The V gene's germline CDR1 is MNHEY and CDR2 SVGAGI. This CDR3 reads CASSYLTGETQYF. The CDR3 region has the DNA TGTGCCAGCAGTTACTTGACAGGGGAGACCCAGTACTTC.

The J gene is TRBJ2-4, the V gene TRBV6-1; D possibly uses TRBD1 or TRBD2 (5 bases each). The ends were cut back, 0 bases at V and 12 bases at J, with 21 bases in the middle. The CDR3 has 16 residues. Germline V gene data show CDR1 as MNHNS and CDR2 as SASEGT. CDR3 nucleotides: TGTGCCAGCAGTGAAGCGCTATACGGGGCGGCTATGCCTCAGTACTTC. Protein product: CASSEALYGAAMPQYF.

This chain links TRBV5-1 with TRBJ2-3, with D perhaps TRBD1 (5 bases). Deletions cut 2 bases from V and 0 bases from J, with 7 bases between. CDR1 and CDR2 from the germline V gene are SGHRS and YFSETQ. This CDR3 has 14 amino acids. CDR3 sequence reads: CASSFAGSTDTQYF. The CDR3 nucleotides are TGCGCCAGCAGCTTTGCAGGGAGCACAGATACGCAGTATTTT.

The rearrangement uses TRBV7-9 and TRBJ2-7; unclear D gene. V was pared by 1 base and J by 0 bases, with 13 bases between. The V gene's germline CDR1 is SEHNR and CDR2 FQNEAQ (reference sequence). The CDR3 totals 16 residues. The CDR3 sequence is CASSLVSQANSYEQYF. The CDR3 nucleotides are TGTGCCAGCAGCTTAGTCTCGCAGGCTAACTCCTACGAGCAGTACTTC.

This clone was observed a single time. The chain carries TRBV7-7 and TRBJ2-7, with 11 bases fitting TRBD2. Germline values: CDR1 SSHAT, CDR2 FNYEAQ (reference sequence). The CDR3 extends over 15 amino acids. Trimming took 0 bases from V and 2 from J; bases not matched to a gene: 0. Here the CDR3 DNA reads TGTGCCAGCAGCTTAGCGGGACTAGCGGCCTACGAGCAGTACTTC. Amino acids: CASSLAGLAAYEQYF. Filled out from reference TRBV7-7 and TRBJ2-7, the complete variable domain reads GAGVSQSPRYKVTKRGQDVTLRCDPISSHATLYWYQQALGQGPEFLTYFNYEAQPDKSGLPSDRFSAERPEGSISTLTIQRTEQRDSAMYRCASSLAGLAAYEQYFGPGTRLTVT.

As to this clone: A junction end diverges from the germline sequence, so it may reflect a read error. This chain connects TRBV5-1 to TRBJ2-1, with unresolved D. This CDR3 region has 12 residues. Germline CDR1 and CDR2: SGHRS and YFSETQ. Written as DNA, the CDR3 is TGCGCCAGCAGTTTGGAGTTCATTGAGCAGTTCTTC. It specifies CASSLEFIEQFF. Combining the CDR3 with reference TRBV5-1 and TRBJ2-1 gives the whole variable domain KAGVTQTPRYLIKTRGQQVTLSCSPISGHRSVSWYQQTPGQGLQFLFEYFSETQRNKGNFPGRFSGRQFSNSRSEMNVSTLELGDSALYLCASSLEFIEQFFGPGTRLTVL.

This clone came up once. This chain joins TRBV28 and TRBJ1-4, with TRBD1 matching over 8 bases. Trimming cost V 6 bases and J 7 bases; bases outside gene matches: 7. The CDR3 has 14 amino acids. Germline CDR1 reads MDHEN; CDR2 reads SYDVKM. The CDR3 DNA sequence: TGTGCCAGCAGCCGGGACAGGCCTATTGAAAAACTGTTTTTT. It yields the protein CASSRDRPIEKLFF. The full variable domain, its missing parts supplied by reference TRBV28 and TRBJ1-4, is DVKVTQSSRYLVKRTGEKVFLECVQDMDHENMFWYRQDPGLGLRLIYFSYDVKMKEKGDIPEGYSVSREKKERFSLILESASTNQTSMYLCASSRDRPIEKLFFGSGTQLSVL.

V gene TRBV7-7 combines with J gene TRBJ2-2; D is undetermined. The CDR3 consists of 12 residues. Trimming took 10 bases from V and 2 from J, leaving 8 bases between them. Per germline, CDR1 SSHAT and CDR2 FNYEAQ (reference sequence). DNA of the CDR3: TGTGCCACCACACTTAACACCGGGGAGCTGTTTTTT. Translation: CATTLNTGELFF.